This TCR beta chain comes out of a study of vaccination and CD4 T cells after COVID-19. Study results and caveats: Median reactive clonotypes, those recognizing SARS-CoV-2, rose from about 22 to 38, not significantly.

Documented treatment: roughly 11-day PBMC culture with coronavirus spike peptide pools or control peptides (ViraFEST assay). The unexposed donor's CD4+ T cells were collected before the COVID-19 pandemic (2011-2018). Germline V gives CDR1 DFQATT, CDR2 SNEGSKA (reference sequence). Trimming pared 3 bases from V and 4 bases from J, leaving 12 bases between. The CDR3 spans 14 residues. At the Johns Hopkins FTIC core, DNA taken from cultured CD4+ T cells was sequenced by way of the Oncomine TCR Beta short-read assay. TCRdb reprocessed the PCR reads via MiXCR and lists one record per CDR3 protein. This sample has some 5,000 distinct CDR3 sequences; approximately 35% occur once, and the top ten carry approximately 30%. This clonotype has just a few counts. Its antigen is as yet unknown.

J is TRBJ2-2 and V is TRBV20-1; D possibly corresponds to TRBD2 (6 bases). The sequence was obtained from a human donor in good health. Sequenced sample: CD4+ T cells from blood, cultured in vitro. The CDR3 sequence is CSASGGSFTGELFF. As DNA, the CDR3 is TGCAGTGCTAGTGGGGGGAGCTTCACCGGGGAGCTGTTTTTT.